The 14 T cell receptor beta chains reported below all come from one sample, sequenced in a study of blood T cell repertoires in COVID-19. Profiled with immunoSEQ multiplex PCR; TCRdb holds only in-frame clones, not every one. The sample holds roughly 200,000 clones; roughly 80% are singletons and the top ten take under 7%. The sequenced sample consisted of peripheral blood. The receptors stem from a woman aged 40 to 55 with COVID-19, enrolled during active disease.

This chain uses TRBV11-2 with TRBJ2-3; D might be TRBD2 (5 bases). Per the germline V gene, CDR1 is SGHAT and CDR2 is FQNNGV. V lost 7 bases and J lost 4, with 15 bases in between. The CDR3 covers 14 residues. DNA of the CDR3: TGTGCCAGCATCAGCGGACCGTGGGCAGATACGCAGTATTTT. Encoded protein: CASISGPWADTQYF.

The chain has TRBV7-2 and TRBJ2-7, with 14 nucleotides matching TRBD2. J gave up 3 bases and V 5 bases, and 3 bases lay outside the gene matches. The CDR3 length is 15 residues. Germline-derived CDR1 and CDR2 are SGHTA and FQGNSA. CDR3 loop: CASSHGLAGGYEQYF. The CDR3 DNA reads TGTGCCAGCAGCCACGGACTAGCGGGAGGCTACGAGCAGTACTTC.

This clone showed up just a few times. The V call is TRBV4-3, the J call TRBJ1-1; the D is unclear. The V and J ends lost 3 bases and 5 bases respectively, with 34 bases between them. This CDR3 region has 21 residues. Germline V gene sequence: CDR1 LGHNA, CDR2 YSLEER. The CDR3 is CASSQIKGWLASGIESTEAFF. The DNA for the CDR3 is TGCGCCAGCAGCCAGATAAAGGGCTGGCTGGCTAGCGGGATCGAAAGTACTGAAGCTTTCTTT.

This clone came up once. No conserved phenylalanine or tryptophan is present at the end of the CDR3, so a read error is the likely explanation. No DNA is shown, since the ends of the CDR3 on it are uncertain; the CDR3 is the one TCRdb lists. CDR3: CASSLGRDGRL. The J gene is TRBJ1-1, the V gene TRBV4-3. Germline assignment: CDR1 LGHNA and CDR2 YSLEER. Inclusive of both ends, the CDR3 amounts to 11 amino acids.

The chain is built from TRBV2 and TRBJ2-7; possible D gene TRBD1, 5 bases. This CDR3 has 11 residues. With 8 bases removed from V and 5 bases from J, the gap between germline ends came to 10 bases. CDR1 is SNHLY and CDR2 is FYNNEI in the germline V gene. The CDR3 sequence is CASPQGNEQYF. Written as DNA, the CDR3 is TGTGCCAGCCCCCAGGGCAACGAGCAGTACTTC.

The chain uses TRBV3-1 (or the pseudogene TRBV3-2) and TRBJ1-6; D is ambiguous. The CDR3 runs to 14 residues. The germline V gene encodes CDR1 LGHDT and CDR2 YNNKEL (reference sequence). Trimming left V 5 bases short and J 7 bases short, with 12 bases between. CDR3 amino acids: CASSSRTGNSPLHF. For the CDR3, the DNA is TGTGCCAGCAGCTCCCGGACGGGAAATTCACCCCTCCACTTT.

The rearrangement uses TRBV7-8 and TRBJ1-5; D unclear. Looked up from germline, CDR1 is SGHVS and CDR2 is FQNEAQ. This CDR3 spans 12 amino acids. Trimming shortened V by 4 bases and J by 3 bases, and 4 bases separated the two germline ends. CDR3 in amino acids: CASSSYNQPQHF. The CDR3 DNA sequence: TGTGCCAGCAGCTCCTACAATCAGCCCCAGCATTTT.

Only a few counts were recorded for this clone. V usage is TRBV5-4 and J usage is TRBJ1-1; D gene unclear. The V gene lost 0 bases and the J gene lost 8 bases, with 8 bases spanning the gap. The CDR3 is 12 amino acids. Germline loops: CDR1 SGHNT, CDR2 YYREEE (reference sequence). CDR3 sequence: CASSLDGQEAFF. The CDR3 DNA sequence: TGTGCCAGCAGCTTGGATGGGCAAGAAGCTTTCTTT.

This rearrangement joins TRBV5-1 to TRBJ1-2, with D unclear. Deletions cut 0 bases from V and 6 bases from J, with 9 bases between. CDR3 length equals 13 residues. The germline CDR1 and CDR2 sequences are SGHRS and YFSETQ. The CDR3 is CASSLDSNDGYTF. CDR3 in DNA: TGCGCCAGCAGCTTGGACAGCAACGATGGCTACACCTTC.

The chain is built from TRBV10-1 and TRBJ2-1, with TRBD1 matching over 9 bases. There are 16 residues in the CDR3. CDR1 and CDR2 (germline): WNHNN, SYGVQD (reference sequence). With 6 bases clipped from V and 11 bases from J, the junction kept 17 bases outside the gene matches. The CDR3: CASSREPTGGEVKQFF. The CDR3 DNA is TGCGCCAGCAGCAGAGAACCGACAGGGGGTGAAGTAAAGCAGTTCTTC.

This clone was recorded a few times. This chain's CDR3 is CASSYDRSNTGELFF. CDR3 DNA: TGTGCCAGCAGTTACGACAGGTCCAACACCGGGGAGCTGTTTTTT. The chain joins TRBV6-5 to TRBJ2-2, with D tentatively TRBD1 (6 bases). CDR3 size: 15 residues. Germline V gene data show CDR1 as MNHEY and CDR2 as SVGAGI. Trimming shortened V by 2 bases and J by 2 bases, and 9 bases separated the two germline ends.

V gene TRBV7-9 combines with J gene TRBJ2-3; D may be TRBD1 (7 bases). The V end lost 3 bases, the J end lost 2 bases, and 15 bases lay between the germline ends. The length of the CDR3 is 16 residues. Per the germline V gene, CDR1 is SEHNR and CDR2 is FQNEAQ (reference sequence). The CDR3 loop is CASSLQGGLYTDTQYF. CDR3 sequence (DNA): TGTGCCAGCAGCTTGCAGGGGGGACTTTACACAGATACGCAGTATTTT.

The chain couples TRBV6-5 to TRBJ1-2; perhaps TRBD1 as D (5 bases). Trimming stripped 6 bases from V and 7 bases from J, with 15 bases between. Germline V gene lookup returns CDR1 MNHEY and CDR2 SVGAGI. The CDR3 has 13 residues. DNA for the CDR3: TGTGCCAGCAGACCCGTGGATGGGGCTGGCTACACCTTC. This sequence encodes CASRPVDGAGYTF.

The chain couples TRBV7-3 to TRBJ2-1; TRBD2 might be the D (6 bases). CDR3 length: 15 amino acids. V was clipped by 1 base and J by 4 bases, with 11 bases between them. Germline V gene lookup returns CDR1 SGHTA and CDR2 FQGTGA. This CDR3 reads CASSLIGAGYNEQFF. CDR3 bases: TGTGCCAGCAGCTTAATAGGCGCGGGGTACAATGAGCAGTTCTTC.